Below are 2 T cell receptor beta chains sequenced from a single sample in a study of cytotoxic CD8 clonotypes in ibrutinib-treated CLL. Generated by immunoSEQ multiplex PCR, the TCRdb table keeps only in-frame clones and is missing some. The repertoire holds approximately 90,000 clones, with approximately 80% as singletons. Sequences were derived from PBMCs, sampled after 24 months of ibrutinib treatment. These receptors were collected from a human donor with chronic lymphocytic leukemia.

CDR3 loop: CASSPNDGELFF. CDR3 coding DNA: TGTGCCAGCTCACCGAACGACGGGGAGCTGTTTTTT. This chain uses TRBV18 with TRBJ2-2; D call uncertain. The CDR3 runs 12 residues. Germline lookup yields CDR1 KGHSH and CDR2 LQKENI. Trimming shortened V by 3 bases and J by 7 bases, and 6 bases separated the two germline ends. Drawing the rest from reference TRBV18 and TRBJ2-2, the complete variable domain is NAGVMQNPRHLVRRRGQEARLRCSPMKGHSHVYWYRQLPEEGLKFMVYLQKENIIDESGMPKERFSAEFPKEGPSILRIQQVVRGDSAAYFCASSPNDGELFFGEGSRLTVL.

This chain links TRBV28 with TRBJ1-1; 9 positions agree with TRBD1. Trimming took 1 base from V and 6 from J; bases not matched to a gene: 3. This CDR3 comprises 14 residues. CDR1 and CDR2 (germline): MDHEN, SYDVKM. CDR3: CASSLSDRGSEAFF. As DNA, the CDR3 is TGTGCCAGCAGTTTATCGGACAGGGGCTCTGAAGCTTTCTTT.